This passage covers 17 T cell receptor beta chains from one sample sequenced in a study of T cell responses to AZD1222 COVID-19 vaccine. Data came from immunoSEQ multiplex PCR; TCRdb stores just in-frame clones and leaves some out. The top ten hold about 20% of the sample, which has 65,000 to 85,000 clones, around 84% seen once. Source: peripheral blood, taken on day 0 of AZD1222 vaccination. Receptor source: an adult in good health.

This clone has only a few counts. The CDR3 spells CSASWVEKLFF. Written as DNA, the CDR3 is TGCAGTGCTAGTTGGGTGGAAAAACTGTTTTTT. V and J are TRBV20-1 and TRBJ1-4, with unresolved D. Trimming stripped 3 bases from V and 8 bases from J, with 7 bases between. Germline assignment: CDR1 DFQATT and CDR2 SNEGSKA (reference sequence). This CDR3 comprises 11 residues.

V and J are TRBV9 and TRBJ2-5; D unclear. This CDR3 is 13 amino acids long. V shed 0 bases and J shed 3 bases, with 6 bases lying between them. Germline V lookup: CDR1 SGDLS, CDR2 YYNGEE. Here the CDR3 reads CASSVGVEETQYF. The CDR3 DNA follows: TGTGCCAGCAGCGTAGGGGTAGAAGAGACCCAGTACTTC.

CDR3 in amino acids: CASSLTEGGYTF. CDR3 sequence (DNA): TGTGCCAGCAGTTTAACGGAGGGTGGCTACACCTTC. The chain links TRBV28 to TRBJ1-2; D unclear. Germline V lookup: CDR1 MDHEN, CDR2 SYDVKM. The CDR3 has 12 amino acids. The germline V and J ends were trimmed by 2 bases and 7 bases, with 8 bases remaining between them.

Here the CDR3 reads CASKTNLVYTF. The CDR3 DNA follows: TGTGCCAGCAAGACAAATCTTGTCTACACCTTC. The gene calls are TRBV2 and TRBJ1-2; no clear D gene. V lost 7 bases and J 10 bases, leaving 13 bases between the germline ends. Looked up from germline, CDR1 is SNHLY and CDR2 is FYNNEI. The CDR3 has 11 amino acids.

CDR3: CASPRGKGAVNTDTQYF. CDR3 bases: TGTGCCAGCCCTCGCGGAAAGGGGGCGGTTAACACAGATACGCAGTATTTT. The chain links TRBV28 to TRBJ2-3, with TRBD1 identical over 7 bases. The CDR3 extends over 17 amino acids. The junction had 16 bases not matched to a gene; V was cut back by 8 bases and J by 2 bases. The germline gives CDR1 MDHEN, CDR2 SYDVKM.

The chain links TRBV7-3 to TRBJ2-1, with 16 bases that match TRBD2. The CDR3 is made up of 20 amino acids. Germline CDR1 SGHTA, CDR2 FQGTGA. Trimming at V came to 3 bases and at J to 0 bases, leaving 8 bases not matched to a gene. The CDR3 spells CASSFPGTSGGAPSYNEQFF. The CDR3 DNA reads as TGTGCCAGCAGCTTCCCCGGGACTAGCGGGGGGGCCCCCTCCTACAATGAGCAGTTCTTC.

The chain couples TRBV27 to TRBJ2-7; 8 bases map to TRBD2. This CDR3 spans 14 amino acids. V lost 6 bases to trimming and J lost 2 bases; unmatched junction nucleotides: 6. The V gene's germline CDR1 is MNHEY and CDR2 SMNVEV (reference sequence). As DNA, the CDR3 is TGTGCCAGCAGCGACAGCGGGAGAGCCTACGAGCAGTACTTC. Its protein product is CASSDSGRAYEQYF.

This clone was detected only a few times. The chain is built from TRBV4-3 and TRBJ1-2; D remains ambiguous. Trimming took off 4 bases at V and 5 bases at J, with 17 bases between the two ends. CDR1 is LGHNA, CDR2 YSLEER, per germline. The CDR3 totals 15 residues. Here the CDR3 DNA reads TGCGCCAGCAGCCCCACTCTCCGAGCGGGGTATGGCTACACCTTC. Its protein product is CASSPTLRAGYGYTF.

The chain employs TRBV18 and TRBJ2-2; D is unresolved. This CDR3 region has 14 residues. CDR1 and CDR2 (germline): KGHSH, LQKENI. Trimming took off 2 bases at V and 1 base at J, with 5 bases between the two ends. CDR3 protein: CASSPGRNTGELFF. In DNA form, the CDR3 reads TGTGCCAGCTCACCAGGGCGGAACACCGGGGAGCTGTTTTTT.

This chain uses TRBV4-3 with TRBJ2-2; D might be TRBD1 or TRBD2, each matching 5 bases. Germline-derived CDR1 and CDR2 are LGHNA and YSLEER. Trimming took 0 bases from V and 7 from J, leaving 15 bases between them. This CDR3 is built from 16 residues. The CDR3 DNA reads as TGCGCCAGCAGCCAAGACCCGGGACGGGCCGGCGGGGAGCTGTTTTTT. Translating it yields CASSQDPGRAGGELFF.

To note about this clone: A read error may produce the germline difference seen at one junction end. The chain recombines TRBV6-2 or TRBV6-3 with TRBJ1-2; D unresolved. The CDR3 sequence is 14 residues long. Germline values: CDR1 MNHEY, CDR2 SVGEGT. The CDR3 here is CASSPSGDGYGCTF. The DNA for the CDR3 is TGTGCCAGCAGCCCCTCGGGAGATGGCTATGGCTGCACCTTC.

This chain links TRBV19 with TRBJ2-5, with 8 bases matching TRBD2. The CDR3 has 16 residues. V shed 1 base, J shed 5 bases, and the junction held 9 bases outside the gene matches. Germline CDR1 LNHDA, CDR2 SQIVND (reference sequence). The CDR3 coding sequence is TGTGCCAGTAGTATAGGGGTAGCGGGGATAGGGGAGACCCAGTACTTC. Translating gives CASSIGVAGIGETQYF. Full variable domain (remainder filled in from reference TRBV19 and TRBJ2-5): DGGITQSPKYLFRKEGQNVTLSCEQNLNHDAMYWYRQDPGQGLRLIYYSQIVNDFQKGDIAEGYSVSREKKESFPLTVTSAQKNPTAFYLCASSIGVAGIGETQYFGPGTRLLVL.

V and J are TRBV19 and TRBJ1-1; D remains ambiguous. Germline V gives CDR1 LNHDA, CDR2 SQIVND (reference sequence). This CDR3 comprises 14 residues. The V gene lost 3 bases and the J gene lost 5 bases, with 13 bases spanning the gap. The CDR3 DNA sequence: TGTGCCAGTAGTATTTGGGGTCTGGAGACTGAAGCTTTCTTT. It codes for CASSIWGLETEAFF.

The V and J genes are TRBV15 and TRBJ2-5, with a weak D call TRBD2 (6 bases). There are 14 residues in the CDR3. Trimming shortened V by 3 bases and J by 5 bases, and 13 bases separated the two germline ends. Germline V CDR1 and CDR2: LNHNV, YYDKDF (reference sequence). CDR3 DNA: TGTGCCACCAGCAGTGGGGGGAAGGGGGAGACCCAGTACTTC. It yields the protein CATSSGGKGETQYF.

The V and J genes are TRBV29-1 and TRBJ1-3, with D possibly TRBD1 on 5 matching bases. The CDR3 has 12 amino acids. V shed 6 bases and J shed 4 bases, with 10 bases lying between them. The V gene's germline CDR1 is SQVTM and CDR2 ANQGSEA. CDR3 sequence (DNA): TGCAGCGTGCAAGGGGTCGGAAACACCATATATTTT. Translated, it gives CSVQGVGNTIYF.

The rearrangement links TRBV30 to TRBJ2-4, with a weak D call TRBD1 (5 bases). Germline V gene sequence: CDR1 GTSNPN, CDR2 SVGIG (reference sequence). Trimming took off 5 bases at V and 2 bases at J, with 7 bases between the two ends. The CDR3 is 12 residues long. CDR3 sequence reads: CAWSGSKNIQYF. CDR3 sequence (DNA): TGTGCCTGGTCAGGGTCCAAAAACATTCAGTACTTC.

V and J are TRBV9 and TRBJ1-6; D is unclear. The germline V and J ends were trimmed by 4 bases and 9 bases, with 11 bases remaining between them. CDR1 is SGDLS and CDR2 is YYNGEE in the germline V gene. CDR3 length: 13 residues. CDR3 sequence reads: CASSTTQFSPLHF. DNA for the CDR3: TGTGCCAGCAGCACAACACAGTTTTCACCCCTCCACTTT. Full variable domain (remainder filled in from reference TRBV9 and TRBJ1-6): DSGVTQTPKHLITATGQRVTLRCSPRSGDLSVYWYQQSLDQGLQFLIQYYNGEERAKGNILERFSAQQFPDLHSELNLSSLELGDSALYFCASSTTQFSPLHFGNGTRLTVT.